The T cell receptor (beta chain) under discussion was sequenced for a study of persistence of HIV-infected CD4 T cells. The stimulus was an HIV-1 Gag 15-mer peptide pool, 0.85 to 1 ug/peptide/mL. Memory cells lacking CD40L and CD69 with high CD45RO were sorted. Undetectable plasma HIV-1 RNA below 50 copies/mL lasted at least 4 years. This CDR3 has 15 amino acids. The germline V gene has CDR1 MGHDK and CDR2 SYGVNS. Trimming took 4 bases from V and 2 from J, leaving 14 bases between them. Sequencing used immunoSEQ version 4 in survey mode. Some clones are missing from TCRdb's copy, which holds only in-frame ones; the method was immunoSEQ multiplex PCR. The sample contains around 42,000 clones, around 78% of which appear only once. About this clone itself: The antigen remains unidentified.

The sequencing here drew on CD4+ T cells sorted from PBMCs after approximately 19-hour stimulation, taken from a patient who received antiretroviral therapy. The chain combines TRBV25-1 with TRBJ2-5; D gene ambiguous. The source is an adult man with HIV who was CMV-seropositive. In nucleotides, the CDR3 is TGTGCCAGCAGTGCACCAACGGAGATTCAAGAGACCCAGTACTTC. Encoded protein: CASSAPTEIQETQYF.